The next 5 T cell receptor beta chains were all read from a single sample in a study of T cell responses to AZD1222 COVID-19 vaccine. The assay was immunoSEQ multiplex PCR, and TCRdb's table has in-frame clones only and misses some. The sample holds some 170,000 clones, roughly 93% seen once. This specimen consisted of peripheral blood, obtained 28 days after the second dose of the MenACWY control vaccine. These receptors all come from an adult who received the MenACWY meningococcal vaccine as a control.

This chain joins TRBV4-1 and TRBJ2-2, with D possibly matching TRBD2 (7 bases). The V end lost 4 bases, the J end lost 4 bases, and 19 bases lay between the germline ends. Germline V gene lookup returns CDR1 MGHRA and CDR2 YSYEKL. CDR3 length: 17 amino acids. In nucleotides, the CDR3 is TGCGCCAGCAGCCGCTCCCTGGGGGGGCCGAGCACCGGGGAGCTGTTTTTT. This encodes CASSRSLGGPSTGELFF.

The chain is built from TRBV28 and TRBJ1-5; maybe TRBD1 (5 bases). The V gene lost 7 bases and the J gene lost 3 bases, with 16 bases spanning the gap. Germline CDR1 and CDR2: MDHEN and SYDVKM. The CDR3 spans 15 residues. This CDR3 is CASNRLGRPNQPQHF. The CDR3 DNA follows: TGTGCCAGCAACAGGCTGGGAAGACCCAATCAGCCCCAGCATTTT.

This chain connects TRBV19 to TRBJ2-4, with D tentatively TRBD1 (5 bases). V was shortened by 1 base and J by 0 bases, with 16 bases between the two germline ends. The CDR3 has 18 amino acids. The germline CDR1 and CDR2 sequences are LNHDA and SQIVND (reference sequence). The CDR3 DNA reads TGTGCCAGTAGTATAGGGACGAAAGGGGTTCTAGCCAAAAACATTCAGTACTTC. This gives the protein CASSIGTKGVLAKNIQYF.

The CDR3 here is CASSLAGRTEKLFF. The CDR3 bases are TGTGCCAGCAGCTTAGCAGGTCGGACTGAAAAACTGTTTTTT. The chain recombines TRBV7-6 with TRBJ1-4; D is uncertain. Germline loops: CDR1 SGHVS, CDR2 FNYEAQ. The CDR3 extends over 14 amino acids. V was shortened by 0 bases and J by 7 bases, with 9 bases between the two germline ends.

The chain carries TRBV19 and TRBJ1-6; a weak D match, TRBD1 (5 bases). Trimming removed 5 bases at V and 0 bases at J, with 17 bases between. The CDR3 consists of 18 residues. Germline V gives CDR1 LNHDA, CDR2 SQIVND (reference sequence). This chain's CDR3 is CASSPEGHSFSYNSPLHF. For the CDR3, the DNA is TGTGCCAGTAGTCCAGAGGGGCACAGCTTCTCCTATAATTCACCCCTCCACTTT. The complete variable domain, with remaining parts taken from reference TRBV19 and TRBJ1-6, reads DGGITQSPKYLFRKEGQNVTLSCEQNLNHDAMYWYRQDPGQGLRLIYYSQIVNDFQKGDIAEGYSVSREKKESFPLTVTSAQKNPTAFYLCASSPEGHSFSYNSPLHFGNGTRLTVT.